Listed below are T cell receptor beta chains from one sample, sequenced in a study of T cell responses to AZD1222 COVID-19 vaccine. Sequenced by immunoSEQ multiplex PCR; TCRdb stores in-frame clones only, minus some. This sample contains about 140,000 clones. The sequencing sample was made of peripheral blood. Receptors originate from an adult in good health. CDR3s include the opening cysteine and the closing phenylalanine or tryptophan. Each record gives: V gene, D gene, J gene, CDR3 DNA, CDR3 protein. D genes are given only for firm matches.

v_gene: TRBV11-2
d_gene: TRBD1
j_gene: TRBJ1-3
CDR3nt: TGTGCCAGCAGCTTAATTCAGATTAGGGGGCATGGAAACACCATATATTTT
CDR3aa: CASSLIQIRGHGNTIYF

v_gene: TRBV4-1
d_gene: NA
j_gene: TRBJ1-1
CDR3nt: TGCGCCAGCAGCCAACCCACAGGGGAAGCTTTCTTT
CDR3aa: CASSQPTGEAFF

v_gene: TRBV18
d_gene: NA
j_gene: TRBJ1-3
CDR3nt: TGTGCCAGCTCACCCTCCGAAAGGGTTACTGGAAACACCATATATTTT
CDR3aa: CASSPSERVTGNTIYF

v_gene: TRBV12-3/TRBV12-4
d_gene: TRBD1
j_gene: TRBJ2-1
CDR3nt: TGTGCCAGCAGGACAGGGTTTGAGCAGTTCTTC
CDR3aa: CASRTGFEQFF

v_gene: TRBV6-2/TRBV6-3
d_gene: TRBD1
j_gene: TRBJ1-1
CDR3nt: TGTGCCAGCAGTTACTCTTCGTGGCAGGGACAGGGGGCGTCCACTGAAGCTTTCTTT
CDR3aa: CASSYSSWQGQGASTEAFF

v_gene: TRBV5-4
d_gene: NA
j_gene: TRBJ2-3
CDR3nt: TGTGCCAGCAGCTTAGGAGTTGGGGATACGCAGTATTTT
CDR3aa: CASSLGVGDTQYF

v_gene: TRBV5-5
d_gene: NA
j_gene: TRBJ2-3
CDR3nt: TGTGCCAGCAGCTTGGACGGGGTTTCCACAGATACGCAGTATTTT
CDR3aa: CASSLDGVSTDTQYF

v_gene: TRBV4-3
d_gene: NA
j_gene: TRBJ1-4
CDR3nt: TGCGCCAGCAGCCGAAACAACCCTGCAACTAATGAAAAACTGTTTTTT
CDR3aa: CASSRNNPATNEKLFF

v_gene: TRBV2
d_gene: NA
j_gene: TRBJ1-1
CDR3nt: TGTGCCAGCAGTGAATTACGGATGAACACTGAAGCTTTCTTT
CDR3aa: CASSELRMNTEAFF

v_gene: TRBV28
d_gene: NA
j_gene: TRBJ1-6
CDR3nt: TGTGCCAGCAGCCGGACCTTCGGGACCCTCCACTTT
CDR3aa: CASSRTFGTLHF

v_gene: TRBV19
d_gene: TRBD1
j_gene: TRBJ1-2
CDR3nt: TGTGCCAGTATCGATCGGACAGGGGCGCCGGATGGCTACACCTTC
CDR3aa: CASIDRTGAPDGYTF

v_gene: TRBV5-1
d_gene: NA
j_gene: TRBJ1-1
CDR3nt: TGCGCCAGCAGCTTGGACAGTCAACCGAACACTGAAGCTTTCTTT
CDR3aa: CASSLDSQPNTEAFF

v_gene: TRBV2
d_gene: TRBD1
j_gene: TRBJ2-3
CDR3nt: TGTGCCAGCAGTGACTTCGGGACAGGGCTTAAGGATACGCAGTATTTT
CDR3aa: CASSDFGTGLKDTQYF

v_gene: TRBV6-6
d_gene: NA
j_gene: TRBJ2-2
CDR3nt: TGTGCCAGCAGCTCCGACAGGCTTCCCGGGGAGCTGTTTTTT
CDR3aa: CASSSDRLPGELFF

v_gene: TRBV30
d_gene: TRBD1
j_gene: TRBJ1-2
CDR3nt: TGTGCCTGGAGTGAGACAGGGATCTATGGCTACACCTTC
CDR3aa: CAWSETGIYGYTF

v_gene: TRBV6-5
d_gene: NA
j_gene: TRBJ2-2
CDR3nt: TGTGCCAGCAGGGGTGAACCGAACACCGGGGAGCTGTTTTTT
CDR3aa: CASRGEPNTGELFF

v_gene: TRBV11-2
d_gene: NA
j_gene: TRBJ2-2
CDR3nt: TGTGCCAGCAGGTTACAGGGAATCACCGGGGAGCTGTTTTTT
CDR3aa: CASRLQGITGELFF

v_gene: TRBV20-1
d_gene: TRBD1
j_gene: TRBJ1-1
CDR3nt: TGCAGTGCTAGTGGAGGGGGCGGCTTGACTGAAGCTTTCTTT
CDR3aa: CSASGGGGLTEAFF

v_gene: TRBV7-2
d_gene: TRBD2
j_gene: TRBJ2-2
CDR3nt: TGTGCCAGCAGCTTAGTCGCTAGCGGGGGGCCGCGGACCGGGGAGCTGTTTTTT
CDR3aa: CASSLVASGGPRTGELFF

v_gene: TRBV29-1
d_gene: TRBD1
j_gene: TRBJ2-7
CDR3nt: TGCAGCGGGGGAACCGGGACAGGTAACGAGCAGTACTTC
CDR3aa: CSGGTGTGNEQYF

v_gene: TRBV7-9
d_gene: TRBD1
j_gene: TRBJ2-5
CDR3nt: TGTGCCAGCAGCTCCCCCGGGACAGATCAAGAGACCCAGTACTTC
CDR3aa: CASSSPGTDQETQYF

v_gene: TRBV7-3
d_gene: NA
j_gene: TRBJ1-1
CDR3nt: TGTGCCAGCAGCCGCCCAGAGAACACTGAAGCTTTCTTT
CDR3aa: CASSRPENTEAFF

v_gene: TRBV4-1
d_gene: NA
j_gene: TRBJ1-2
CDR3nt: TGCGCCAGCAGCCCCCCCCTTTGGTTCAACTATGGCTACACCTTC
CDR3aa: CASSPPLWFNYGYTF

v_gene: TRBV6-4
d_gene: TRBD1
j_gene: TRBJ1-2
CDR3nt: TGTGCCAGCAGTGACTCCGGGGGACAGGGGGTTGGCTACACCTTC
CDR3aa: CASSDSGGQGVGYTF

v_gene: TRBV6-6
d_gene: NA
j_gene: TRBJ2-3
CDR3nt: TGTGCCAGCAGTCGGGACGCAGCTAGCACAGATACGCAGTATTTT
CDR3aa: CASSRDAASTDTQYF

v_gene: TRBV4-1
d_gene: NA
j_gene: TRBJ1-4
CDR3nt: TGCGCCAGCAGCCTACAGGGTGAAAAACTGTTTTTT
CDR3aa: CASSLQGEKLFF

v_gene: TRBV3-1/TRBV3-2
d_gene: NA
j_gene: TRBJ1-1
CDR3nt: TGTGCCAGCAGCCCCCCCGCCGGTGAAGCTTTCTTT
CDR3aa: CASSPPAGEAFF

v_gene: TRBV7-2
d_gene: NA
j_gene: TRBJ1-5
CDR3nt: TGTGCCAGCAGCTTGTTGGGGCCAGGGAGCAATCAGCCCCAGCATTTT
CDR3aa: CASSLLGPGSNQPQHF

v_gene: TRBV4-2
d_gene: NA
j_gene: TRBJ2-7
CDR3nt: TGTGCCAGCAGCCAAGATAACCCTCCCTACGAGCAGTACTTC
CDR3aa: CASSQDNPPYEQYF

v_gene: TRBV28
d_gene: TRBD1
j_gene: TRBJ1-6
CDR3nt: TGTGCCAGCAGTCGGACAGGGATCGGTAATTCACCCCTCCACTTT
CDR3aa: CASSRTGIGNSPLHF

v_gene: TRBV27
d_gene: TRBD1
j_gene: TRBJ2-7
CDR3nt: TGTGCCAGCAGTACTCGACAGGGAATCCACGAGCAGTACTTC
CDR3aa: CASSTRQGIHEQYF

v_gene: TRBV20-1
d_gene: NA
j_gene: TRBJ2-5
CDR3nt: TGCAGTGCTAGGGTGTTAGAGACCCAGTACTTC
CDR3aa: CSARVLETQYF

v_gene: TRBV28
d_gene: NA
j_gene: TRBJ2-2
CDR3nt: TGTGCCAGCAGTTTTTCCTATAACGGGGAGCTGTTTTTT
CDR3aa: CASSFSYNGELFF

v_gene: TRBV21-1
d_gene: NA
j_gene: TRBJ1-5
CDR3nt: TGTGCCAGCAGCATCCTTGGGGACAGGGGGCGACCATATAGCAATCAGCCCCAGCATTTT
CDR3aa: CASSILGDRGRPYSNQPQHF

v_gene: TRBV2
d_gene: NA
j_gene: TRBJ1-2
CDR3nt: TGTGCCAGCAGTGAAGCCCGGACAGTTACCTATGGCTACACCTTC
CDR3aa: CASSEARTVTYGYTF

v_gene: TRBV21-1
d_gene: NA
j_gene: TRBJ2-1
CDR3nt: TGTGCCAGCAGCAAAAGGCCAGCGGGGCCTTACAATGAGCAGTTCTTC
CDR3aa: CASSKRPAGPYNEQFF

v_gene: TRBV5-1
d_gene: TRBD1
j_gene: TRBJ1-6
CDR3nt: TGCGCCAGCAGCTTGGAGGGGGCGGTGAGGAATTCACCCCTCCACTTT
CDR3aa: CASSLEGAVRNSPLHF

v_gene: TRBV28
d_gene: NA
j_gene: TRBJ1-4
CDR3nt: TGTGCCAGCAGAGCGGGGGGGAGCGGTGAAAAACTGTTTTTT
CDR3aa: CASRAGGSGEKLFF

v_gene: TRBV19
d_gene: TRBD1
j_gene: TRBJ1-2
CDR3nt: TGTGCCAGTATGAAACAGGGGACCTTGGGCTCGGGCTACACCTTC
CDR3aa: CASMKQGTLGSGYTF

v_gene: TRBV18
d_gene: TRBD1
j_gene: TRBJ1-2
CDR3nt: TGTGCCAGCTCACCACCGTGGGACAGGGGGCGCGGTAACTATGGCTACACCTTC
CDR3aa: CASSPPWDRGRGNYGYTF

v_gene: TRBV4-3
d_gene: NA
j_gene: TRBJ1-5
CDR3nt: TGCGCCAGCAGCCAAGAGGCTGGGGGCCAGCCCCAGCATTTT
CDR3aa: CASSQEAGGQPQHF

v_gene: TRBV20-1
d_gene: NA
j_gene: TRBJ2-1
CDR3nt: TGCAGTGCTAGTGACCCCTCAGGTTACAATGAGCAGTTCTTC
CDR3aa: CSASDPSGYNEQFF

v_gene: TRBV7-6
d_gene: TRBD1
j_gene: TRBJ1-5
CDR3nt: TGTGCCAGCAGCTCGTCCACAGGGGGCTATCAGCCCCAGCATTTT
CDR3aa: CASSSSTGGYQPQHF

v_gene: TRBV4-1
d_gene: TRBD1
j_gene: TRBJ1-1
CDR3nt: TGCGCCAGCAGCTCCCGGACAGGAGGAGGTCCTGAAGCTTTCTTT
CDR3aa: CASSSRTGGGPEAFF

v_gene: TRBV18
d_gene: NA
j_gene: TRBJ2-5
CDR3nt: TGTGCCAGCTCATCGGACCAAGAGACCCAGTACTTC
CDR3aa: CASSSDQETQYF

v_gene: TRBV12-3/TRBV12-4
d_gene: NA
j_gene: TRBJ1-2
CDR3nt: TGTGCCAGCAGTTTAGGGTACTCCTATGGCTACACCTTC
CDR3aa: CASSLGYSYGYTF

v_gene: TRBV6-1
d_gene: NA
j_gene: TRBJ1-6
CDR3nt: TGTGCCAGCAGTGAATTAGGTAATTCACCCCTCCACTTT
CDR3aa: CASSELGNSPLHF

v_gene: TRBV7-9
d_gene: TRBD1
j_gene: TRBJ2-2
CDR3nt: TGTGCCAGCAGCTTGTTTTACAGGGGCCCAAACACCGGGGAGCTGTTTTTT
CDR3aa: CASSLFYRGPNTGELFF

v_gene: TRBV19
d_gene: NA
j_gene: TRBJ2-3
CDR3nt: TGTGCCAGTTCATTCATGCGGGGAAATCAAGATACGCAGTATTTT
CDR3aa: CASSFMRGNQDTQYF

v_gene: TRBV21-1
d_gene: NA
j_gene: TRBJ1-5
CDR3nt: TGTGCCAGCAGCAAAATCGGGGACAGCAATCAGCCCCAGCATTTT
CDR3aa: CASSKIGDSNQPQHF

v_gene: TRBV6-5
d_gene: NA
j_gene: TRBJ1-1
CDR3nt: TGTGCCAGCAGTTACTACGACACCCTGAACACTGAAGCTTTCTTT
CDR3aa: CASSYYDTLNTEAFF